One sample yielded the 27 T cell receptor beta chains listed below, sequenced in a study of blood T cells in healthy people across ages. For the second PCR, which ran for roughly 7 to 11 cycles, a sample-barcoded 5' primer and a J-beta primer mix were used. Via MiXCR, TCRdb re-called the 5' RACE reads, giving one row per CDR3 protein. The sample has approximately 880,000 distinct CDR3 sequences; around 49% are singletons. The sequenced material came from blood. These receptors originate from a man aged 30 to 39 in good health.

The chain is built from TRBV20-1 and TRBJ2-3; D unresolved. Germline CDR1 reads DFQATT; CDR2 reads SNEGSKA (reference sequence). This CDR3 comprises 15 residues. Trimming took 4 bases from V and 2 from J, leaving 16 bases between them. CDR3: CSATAHSLNTDTQYF. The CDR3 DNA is TGCAGTGCTACCGCCCATAGCCTCAACACAGATACGCAGTATTTT.

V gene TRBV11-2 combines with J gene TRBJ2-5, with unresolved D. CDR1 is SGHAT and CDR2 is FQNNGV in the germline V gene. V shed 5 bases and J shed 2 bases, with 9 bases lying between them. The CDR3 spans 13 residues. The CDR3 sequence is CASSTSYQETQYF. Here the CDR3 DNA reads TGTGCCAGCAGCACGTCCTATCAAGAGACCCAGTACTTC.

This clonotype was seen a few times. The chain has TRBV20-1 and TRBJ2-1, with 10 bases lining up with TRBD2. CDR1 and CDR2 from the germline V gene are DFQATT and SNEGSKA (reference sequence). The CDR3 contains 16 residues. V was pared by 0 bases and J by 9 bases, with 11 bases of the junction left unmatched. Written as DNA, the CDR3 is TGCAGTGCTAGAGATCTCAGGCTAGCGGGGGAGAGTGAGCAGTTCTTC. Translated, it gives CSARDLRLAGESEQFF.

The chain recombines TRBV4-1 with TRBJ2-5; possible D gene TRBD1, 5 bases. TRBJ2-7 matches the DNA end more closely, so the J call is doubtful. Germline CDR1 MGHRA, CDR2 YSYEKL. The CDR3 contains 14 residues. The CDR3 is CASSQGERGGEQYF. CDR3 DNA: TGCGCCAGCAGCCAAGGTGAAAGGGGTGGCGAGCAGTACTTC.

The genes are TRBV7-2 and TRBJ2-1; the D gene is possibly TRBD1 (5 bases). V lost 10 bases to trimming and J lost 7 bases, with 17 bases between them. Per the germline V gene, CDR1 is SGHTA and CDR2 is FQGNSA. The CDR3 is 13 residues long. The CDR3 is CANRIVGYNEQFF. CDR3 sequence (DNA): TGTGCCAACAGGATCGTGGGTTATAATGAGCAGTTCTTC. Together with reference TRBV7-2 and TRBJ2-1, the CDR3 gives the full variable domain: GAGVSQSPSNKVTEKGKDVELRCDPISGHTALYWYRQSLGQGLEFLIYFQGNSAPDKSGLPSDRFSAERTGGSVSTLTIQRTQQEDSAVYLCANRIVGYNEQFFGPGTRLTVL.

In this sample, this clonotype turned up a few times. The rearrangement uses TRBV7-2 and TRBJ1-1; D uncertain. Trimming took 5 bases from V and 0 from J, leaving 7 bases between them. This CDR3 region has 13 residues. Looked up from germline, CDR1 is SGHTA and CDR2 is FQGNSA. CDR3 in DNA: TGTGCCAGCAGCCTCGAAATGAACACTGAAGCTTTCTTT. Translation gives CASSLEMNTEAFF.

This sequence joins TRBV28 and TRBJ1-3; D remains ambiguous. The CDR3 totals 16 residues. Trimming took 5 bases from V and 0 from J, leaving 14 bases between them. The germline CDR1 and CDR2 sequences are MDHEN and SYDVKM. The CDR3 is CASSTPRRNSGNTIYF. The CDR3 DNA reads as TGTGCCAGCAGTACCCCTAGGAGAAACTCTGGAAACACCATATATTTT.

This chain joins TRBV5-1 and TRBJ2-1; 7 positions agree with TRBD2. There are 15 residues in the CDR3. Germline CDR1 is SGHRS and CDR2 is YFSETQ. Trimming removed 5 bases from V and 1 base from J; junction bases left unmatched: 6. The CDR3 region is CASRQSGDSYNEQFF. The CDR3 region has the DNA TGCGCCAGCAGGCAGAGCGGGGATTCCTACAATGAGCAGTTCTTC.

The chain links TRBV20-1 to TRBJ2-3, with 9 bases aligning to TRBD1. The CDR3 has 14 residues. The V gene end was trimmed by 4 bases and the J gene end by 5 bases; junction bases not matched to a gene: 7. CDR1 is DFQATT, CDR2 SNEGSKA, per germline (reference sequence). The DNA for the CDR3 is TGCAGTGCTATAAACAGGGGGCTGGAAGATACGCAGTATTTT. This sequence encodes CSAINRGLEDTQYF.

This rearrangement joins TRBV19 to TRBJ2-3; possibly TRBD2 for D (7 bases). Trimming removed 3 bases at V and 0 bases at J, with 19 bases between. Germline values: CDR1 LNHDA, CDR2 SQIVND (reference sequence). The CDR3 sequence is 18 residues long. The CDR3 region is CASSIWGMAGASTDTQYF. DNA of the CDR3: TGTGCCAGTAGTATTTGGGGAATGGCGGGGGCGAGCACAGATACGCAGTATTTT.

CDR3 in amino acids: CAISGDREWNEQFF. In DNA, the CDR3 is TGTGCCATCAGTGGGGACAGGGAATGGAATGAGCAGTTCTTC. This sequence joins TRBV10-3 and TRBJ2-1, with TRBD1 matching over 9 bases. The CDR3 has 14 amino acids. Trimming removed 4 bases from V and 7 bases from J; junction bases left unmatched: 5. The germline V gene has CDR1 ENHRY and CDR2 SYGVKD.

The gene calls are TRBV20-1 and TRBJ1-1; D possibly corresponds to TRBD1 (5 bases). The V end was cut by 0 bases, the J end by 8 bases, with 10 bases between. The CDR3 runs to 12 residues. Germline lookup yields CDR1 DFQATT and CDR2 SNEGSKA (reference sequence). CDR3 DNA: TGCAGTGCTAGAGAGGGGCGTGCGGAAGCTTTCTTT. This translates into CSAREGRAEAFF.

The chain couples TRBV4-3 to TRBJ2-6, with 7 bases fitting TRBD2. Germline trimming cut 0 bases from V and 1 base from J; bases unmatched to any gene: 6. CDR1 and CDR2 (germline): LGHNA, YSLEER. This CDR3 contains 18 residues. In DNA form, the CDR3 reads TGCGCCAGCAGCCAAGATTGGGACTATGTATCTGGGGCCAACGTCCTGACTTTC. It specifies CASSQDWDYVSGANVLTF.

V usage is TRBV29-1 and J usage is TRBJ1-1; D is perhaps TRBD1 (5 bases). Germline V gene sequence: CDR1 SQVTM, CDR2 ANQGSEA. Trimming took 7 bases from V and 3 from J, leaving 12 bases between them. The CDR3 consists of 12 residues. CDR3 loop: CSALGGYTEAFF. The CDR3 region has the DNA TGCAGCGCTCTCGGGGGGTACACTGAAGCTTTCTTT.

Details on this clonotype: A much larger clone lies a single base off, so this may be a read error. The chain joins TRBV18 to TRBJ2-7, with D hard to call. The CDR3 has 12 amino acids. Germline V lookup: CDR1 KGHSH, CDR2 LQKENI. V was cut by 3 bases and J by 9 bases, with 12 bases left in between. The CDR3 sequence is CASSPRVHGQYF. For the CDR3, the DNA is TGTGCCAGCTCACCCCGAGTCCACGGGCAGTACTTC.

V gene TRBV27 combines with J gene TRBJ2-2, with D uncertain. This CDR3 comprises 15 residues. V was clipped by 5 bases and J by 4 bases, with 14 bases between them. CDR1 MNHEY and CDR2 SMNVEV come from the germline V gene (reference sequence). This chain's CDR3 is CASSPQVYPTGELFF. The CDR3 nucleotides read TGTGCCAGCAGTCCGCAAGTGTACCCCACCGGGGAGCTGTTTTTT.

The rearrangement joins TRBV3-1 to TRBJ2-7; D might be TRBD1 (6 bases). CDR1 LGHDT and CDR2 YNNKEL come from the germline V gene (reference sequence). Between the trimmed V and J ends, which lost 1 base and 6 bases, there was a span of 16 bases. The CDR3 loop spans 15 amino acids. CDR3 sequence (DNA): TGTGCCAGCAGCCAAGCTACCCAATCAGGGGTCGAGCAGTACTTC. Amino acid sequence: CASSQATQSGVEQYF.

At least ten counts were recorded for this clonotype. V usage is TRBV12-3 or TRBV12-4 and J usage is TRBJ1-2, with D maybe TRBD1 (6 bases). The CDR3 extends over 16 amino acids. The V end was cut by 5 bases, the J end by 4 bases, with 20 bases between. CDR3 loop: CASSPTVGGASYGYTF. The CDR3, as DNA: TGTGCCAGCAGTCCAACGGTGGGGGGCGCCTCCTATGGCTACACCTTC.

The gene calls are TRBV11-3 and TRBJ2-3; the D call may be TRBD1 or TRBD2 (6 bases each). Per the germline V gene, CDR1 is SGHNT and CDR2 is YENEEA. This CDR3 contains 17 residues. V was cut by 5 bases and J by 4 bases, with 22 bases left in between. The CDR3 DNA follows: TGTGCCAGCAGCCTGGGTTTGGGGGGCGGTGGTTCAGATACGCAGTATTTT. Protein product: CASSLGLGGGGSDTQYF.

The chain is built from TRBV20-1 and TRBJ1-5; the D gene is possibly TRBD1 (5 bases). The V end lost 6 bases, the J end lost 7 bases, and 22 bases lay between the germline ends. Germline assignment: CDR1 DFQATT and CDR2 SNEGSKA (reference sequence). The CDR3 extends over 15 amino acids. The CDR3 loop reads CSAKGGGQGEQPQHF. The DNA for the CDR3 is TGCAGTGCGAAGGGAGGAGGGCAGGGTGAACAGCCCCAGCATTTT.

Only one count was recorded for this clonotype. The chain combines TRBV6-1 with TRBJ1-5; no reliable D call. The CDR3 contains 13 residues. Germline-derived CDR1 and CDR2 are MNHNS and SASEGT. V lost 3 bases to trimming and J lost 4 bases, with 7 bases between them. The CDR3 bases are TGTGCCAGCAGTGAGAGTCCAAATCAGCCCCAGCATTTT. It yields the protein CASSESPNQPQHF.

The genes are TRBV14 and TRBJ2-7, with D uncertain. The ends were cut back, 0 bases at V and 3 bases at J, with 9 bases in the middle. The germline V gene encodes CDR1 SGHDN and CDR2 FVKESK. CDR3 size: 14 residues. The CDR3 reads CASSQDPQDYEQYF. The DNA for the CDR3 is TGTGCCAGCAGCCAAGACCCGCAGGACTACGAGCAGTACTTC.

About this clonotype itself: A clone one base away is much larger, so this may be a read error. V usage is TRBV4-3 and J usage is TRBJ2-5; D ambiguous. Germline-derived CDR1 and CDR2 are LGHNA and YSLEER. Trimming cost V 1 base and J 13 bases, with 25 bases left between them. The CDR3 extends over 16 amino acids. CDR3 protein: CASSQVAAGGTGERYF. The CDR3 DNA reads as TGCGCCAGCAGCCAAGTGGCTGCAGGTGGAACTGGCGAGCGGTACTTC.

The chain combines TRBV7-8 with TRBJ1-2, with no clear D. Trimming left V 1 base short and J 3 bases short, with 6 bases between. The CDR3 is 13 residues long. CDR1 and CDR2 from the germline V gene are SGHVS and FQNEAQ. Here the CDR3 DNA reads TGTGCCAGCAGCTTAGATCCGGACTATGGCTACACCTTC. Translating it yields CASSLDPDYGYTF.

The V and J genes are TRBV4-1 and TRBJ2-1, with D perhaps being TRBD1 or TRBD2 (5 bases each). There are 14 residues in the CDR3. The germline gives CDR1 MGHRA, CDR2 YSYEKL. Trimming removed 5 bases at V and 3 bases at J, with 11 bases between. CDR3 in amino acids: CASSSRDDYNEQFF. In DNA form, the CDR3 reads TGCGCCAGCAGCTCCAGGGACGACTACAATGAGCAGTTCTTC.

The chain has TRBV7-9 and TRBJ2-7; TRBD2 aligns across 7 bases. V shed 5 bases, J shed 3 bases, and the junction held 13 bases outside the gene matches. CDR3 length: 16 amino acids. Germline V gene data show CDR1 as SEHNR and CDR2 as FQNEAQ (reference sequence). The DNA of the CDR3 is TGTGCCAGCAGCCTAACCAGCGGGGCTACCTACTACGAGCAGTACTTC. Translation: CASSLTSGATYYEQYF.

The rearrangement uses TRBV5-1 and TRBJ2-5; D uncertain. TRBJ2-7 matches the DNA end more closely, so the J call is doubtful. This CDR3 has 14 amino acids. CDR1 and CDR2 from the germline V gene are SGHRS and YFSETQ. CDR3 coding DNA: TGCGCCAGCAGCAGGGCGGACCCCATTCGCGAGCAGTACTTC. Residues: CASSRADPIREQYF.